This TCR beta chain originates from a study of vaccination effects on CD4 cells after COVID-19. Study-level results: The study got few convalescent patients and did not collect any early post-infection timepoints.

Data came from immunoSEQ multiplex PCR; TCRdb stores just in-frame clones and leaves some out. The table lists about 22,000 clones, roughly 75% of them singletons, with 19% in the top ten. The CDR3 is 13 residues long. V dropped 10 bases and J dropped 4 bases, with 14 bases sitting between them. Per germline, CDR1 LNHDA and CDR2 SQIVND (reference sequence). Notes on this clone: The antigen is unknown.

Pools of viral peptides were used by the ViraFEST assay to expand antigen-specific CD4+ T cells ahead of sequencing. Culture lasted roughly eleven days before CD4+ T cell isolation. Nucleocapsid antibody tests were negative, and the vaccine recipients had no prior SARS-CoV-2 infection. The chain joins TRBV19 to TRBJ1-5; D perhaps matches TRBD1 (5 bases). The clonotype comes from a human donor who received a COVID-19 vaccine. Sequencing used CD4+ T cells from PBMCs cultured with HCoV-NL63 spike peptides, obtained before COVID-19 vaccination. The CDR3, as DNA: TGTGCCACCGCCCTGGGGGGGAATCAGCCCCAGCATTTT. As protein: CATALGGNQPQHF.